These 30 T cell receptor beta chains originate from one sample sequenced in a study of spatial heterogeneity in lung cancer (dated by TCRdb to between 2019 and 2020). Preparation of the library involved 5' RACE. Sequencer: NextSeq 500. TCRdb reanalyzed the raw reads on its own, using fastp at Q25 for trimming and MiXCR for clone calling, and kept in-frame beta chains. One record per CDR3 amino acid sequence lists the most common genes and DNA. The sample profile shows tens of thousands of distinct CDR3 sequences; 7.5% to 9% of them were found once. About 15% of the sample belongs to the ten largest clones. The time point label, as the study defines it: sample taken at primary tumor resection. TCR sequencing used whole RNA extracted from tumor and nontumor lung tissue, or from cryopreserved PBMC samples, without cell sorting. Sequences were derived from PBMCs, sampled at surgery. The receptors derive from a female donor with early-stage non-small cell lung cancer.

The chain is built from TRBV5-1 and TRBJ1-4; D remains ambiguous. The CDR3 is 16 amino acids. The ends were cut back, 0 bases at V and 8 bases at J, with 17 bases in the middle. Germline-derived CDR1 and CDR2 are SGHRS and YFSETQ. The DNA for the CDR3 is TGCGCCAGCAGCTTGGGGAGTTCGGGCCAAGGCGAAAAACTGTTTTTT. Translating gives CASSLGSSGQGEKLFF.

In its sample, this clonotype was seen many times. V and J are TRBV20-1 and TRBJ2-2, with a weak D call TRBD1 (5 bases). Germline V lookup: CDR1 DFQATT, CDR2 SNEGSKA (reference sequence). CDR3 size: 13 residues. V was cut by 1 base and J by 4 bases, with 7 bases left in between. Written as DNA, the CDR3 is TGCAGTGCTAGAGTAGGGGCCACCGGGGAGCTGTTTTTT. It specifies CSARVGATGELFF.

This sequence joins TRBV19 and TRBJ2-5; D uncertain. V was clipped by 5 bases and J by 5 bases, with 12 bases between them. The CDR3 covers 13 residues. Germline values: CDR1 LNHDA, CDR2 SQIVND (reference sequence). CDR3 DNA: TGTGCCAGTAGTGGACCGGCATCTGAGACCCAGTACTTC. This codes for CASSGPASETQYF.

This clonotype came up a few times. The CDR3 carries no conserved terminal phenylalanine or tryptophan, so it likely arises from a read error. No DNA is shown, since the ends of the CDR3 on it are uncertain; the CDR3 is the one TCRdb lists. The CDR3 sequence: CASSLSSGFV. The chain links TRBV12-3 or TRBV12-4 to TRBJ2-4. The CDR3 has 10 amino acids, counting both end residues.

J is TRBJ2-7 and V is TRBV6-2 or TRBV6-3; tentatively, D is TRBD2 (5 bases). Germline V gives CDR1 MNHEY, CDR2 SVGEGT. This CDR3 contains 17 residues. Trimming cost V 5 bases and J 4 bases, with 24 bases left between them. Written as DNA, the CDR3 is TGTGCCAGCAGTGCAAACCCTGGGCGAGGGTACCTGTACGAGCAGTACTTC. Translated: CASSANPGRGYLYEQYF.

The sample holds many counts of this clonotype. The chain links TRBV6-6 to TRBJ2-7; TRBD2 agrees at 14 bases. The V gene end was trimmed by 6 bases and the J gene end by 7 bases; junction bases not matched to a gene: 8. Germline CDR1 reads MNHNY; CDR2 reads SVGAGI (reference sequence). This CDR3 region has 15 residues. The chain's CDR3 is CASSQAGLAGVEQYF. As DNA, the CDR3 is TGTGCCAGCAGCCAAGCGGGACTAGCGGGAGTTGAGCAGTACTTC.

This clonotype was recorded many times. The chain joins TRBV11-3 to TRBJ2-1; 12 bases are shared with TRBD2. The CDR3 length is 16 residues. Germline V gene sequence: CDR1 SGHNT, CDR2 YENEEA. Losses at the gene ends were 5 bases for V and 4 bases for J; bases not matched to a gene: 6. DNA for the CDR3: TGTGCCAGCAGCCCCAGACTAGCGGGAGAATACAATGAGCAGTTCTTC. It specifies CASSPRLAGEYNEQFF. The variable domain in full, completed from reference TRBV11-3 and TRBJ2-1, reads EAGVVQSPRYKIIEKKQPVAFWCNPISGHNTLYWYLQNLGQGPELLIRYENEEAVDDSQLPKDRFSAERLKGVDSTLKIQPAELGDSAVYLCASSPRLAGEYNEQFFGPGTRLTVL.

This clonotype was seen a few times. This sequence joins TRBV7-3 and TRBJ2-2; no reliable D call. Trimming took off 5 bases at V and 4 bases at J, with 8 bases between the two ends. CDR1 SGHTA and CDR2 FQGTGA come from the germline V gene. The CDR3 is made up of 13 amino acids. The CDR3 coding sequence is TGTGCCAGCAGCCCAAGAGGCACCGGGGAGCTGTTTTTT. This sequence encodes CASSPRGTGELFF. Supplemented by reference TRBV7-3 and TRBJ2-2, the full variable domain reads GAGVSQTPSNKVTEKGKYVELRCDPISGHTALYWYRQSLGQGPEFLIYFQGTGAADDSGLPNDRFFAVRPEGSVSTLKIQRTERGDSAVYLCASSPRGTGELFFGEGSRLTVL.

This clonotype rates as large. CDR3 sequence (DNA): TGTGCCAGCAGCCAAGACTATGGCTACACCTTC. Protein product: CASSQDYGYTF. This chain connects TRBV7-9 to TRBJ1-2; D ambiguous. Trimming pared 5 bases from V and 3 bases from J, leaving 4 bases between. Germline lookup yields CDR1 SEHNR and CDR2 FQNEAQ (reference sequence). The CDR3 extends over 11 amino acids.

The chain combines TRBV6-5 with TRBJ2-3, with TRBD1 identical over 7 bases. This CDR3 comprises 15 residues. Losses at the gene ends were 0 bases for V and 1 base for J; bases not matched to a gene: 1. Germline-derived CDR1 and CDR2 are MNHEY and SVGAGI. CDR3 nucleotide sequence: TGTGCCAGCAGTTACTCCGGGACAGGCACAGATACGCAGTATTTT. Its protein product is CASSYSGTGTDTQYF.

This clonotype has just a few counts. The genes are TRBV20-1 and TRBJ2-4, with a tentative D call TRBD2 (6 bases). Germline V gives CDR1 DFQATT, CDR2 SNEGSKA (reference sequence). Trimming took 6 bases from V and 1 from J, leaving 13 bases between them. CDR3 length equals 14 residues. Here the CDR3 DNA reads TGCAGTGCCCCTAGTCGGGGGGCCAAAAACATTCAGTACTTC. This gives the protein CSAPSRGAKNIQYF.

This clonotype was seen ten or more times. This chain uses TRBV7-9 with TRBJ1-2; 7 nucleotides align to TRBD1. CDR3 size: 14 residues. CDR1 is SEHNR, CDR2 FQNEAQ, per germline (reference sequence). The J segment lost 8 bases and the V segment lost 1 base, leaving 7 bases of the junction unmatched. CDR3 coding DNA: TGTGCCAGCAGCTTAGGCGGACAGGCCGGGGGCTACACCTTC. It specifies CASSLGGQAGGYTF.

The chain links TRBV6-1 to TRBJ2-1; D ambiguous. The V gene lost 3 bases and the J gene lost 7 bases, with 10 bases spanning the gap. This CDR3 is 13 amino acids long. Germline V gene data show CDR1 as MNHNS and CDR2 as SASEGT. In DNA form, the CDR3 reads TGTGCCAGCAGTGAGATGTCGGTAAATGAGCAGTTCTTC. As protein: CASSEMSVNEQFF.

Worth noting for this clonotype: One junction end does not reproduce the germline sequence, and a read error may be involved. V usage is TRBV13 and J usage is TRBJ1-5, with D maybe TRBD1 (5 bases). Per the germline V gene, CDR1 is PRHDT and CDR2 is FYEKMQ (reference sequence). The CDR3 totals 14 residues. The CDR3 spells CASSLAGINQPQHF. The CDR3 nucleotides read TGCGCCAGCAGCTTGGCAGGGATCAATCAGCCCCAGCATTTT. Variable domain in full (rest from reference TRBV13 and TRBJ1-5): AAGVIQSPRHLIKEKRETATLKCYPIPRHDTVYWYQQGPGQDPQFLISFYEKMQSDKGSIPDRFSAQQFSDYHSELNMSSLELGDSALYFCASSLAGINQPQHFGDGTRLSIL.

In its sample, this clonotype was seen many times. This sequence joins TRBV28 and TRBJ2-5; D unclear. This CDR3 region has 13 residues. The V and J ends lost 4 bases and 1 base respectively, with 7 bases between them. Germline CDR1 is MDHEN and CDR2 is SYDVKM. This CDR3 reads CASSWRIQETQYF. The CDR3 coding sequence is TGTGCCAGCAGTTGGCGGATCCAAGAGACCCAGTACTTC. The full variable domain, with the rest looked up from reference TRBV28 and TRBJ2-5, is DVKVTQSSRYLVKRTGEKVFLECVQDMDHENMFWYRQDPGLGLRLIYFSYDVKMKEKGDIPEGYSVSREKKERFSLILESASTNQTSMYLCASSWRIQETQYFGPGTRLLVL.

This clonotype was detected many times. The V gene is TRBV6-2 or TRBV6-3, the J gene TRBJ1-1, with TRBD1 identical over 11 bases. The trim removed 4 bases at V and 5 bases at J, leaving 6 bases unmatched. Per germline, CDR1 MNHEY and CDR2 SVGEGT. The CDR3 spans 15 residues. The CDR3 sequence: CASSSGQGARTEAFF. The CDR3 DNA reads TGTGCCAGCAGTTCCGGACAGGGGGCGCGGACTGAAGCTTTCTTT.

This clonotype appeared many times. The chain has TRBV5-1 and TRBJ1-5; perhaps TRBD1 as D (5 bases). The CDR3 has 15 amino acids. V dropped 4 bases and J dropped 4 bases, with 15 bases sitting between them. Germline CDR1 reads SGHRS; CDR2 reads YFSETQ. The CDR3 loop reads CASSAWGGENQPQHF. As DNA, the CDR3 is TGCGCCAGCAGCGCCTGGGGAGGGGAAAATCAGCCCCAGCATTTT. Looking up the rest from reference TRBV5-1 and TRBJ1-5 gives the full variable domain: KAGVTQTPRYLIKTRGQQVTLSCSPISGHRSVSWYQQTPGQGLQFLFEYFSETQRNKGNFPGRFSGRQFSNSRSEMNVSTLELGDSALYLCASSAWGGENQPQHFGDGTRLSIL.

Remarks on this clonotype: A single base separates this from a much larger clone, so it may be a read error. The chain couples TRBV27 to TRBJ2-3; D may match TRBD1 or TRBD2 (5 bases each). The germline V gene encodes CDR1 MNHEY and CDR2 SMNVEV (reference sequence). The CDR3 contains 18 residues. CDR3 nucleotide sequence: TGTGCCAGCAGTCCCCGGGTCTCGGGACCTCCGCACACAGTTACGCAGTATTTT. This codes for CASSPRVSGPPHTVTQYF.

This clonotype has just a few counts. J is TRBJ2-3 and V is TRBV7-6; D might be TRBD1 or TRBD2, each matching 6 bases. The CDR3 loop spans 16 amino acids. CDR1 is SGHVS, CDR2 FNYEAQ, per germline. V lost 0 bases and J 0 bases, leaving 10 bases between the germline ends. CDR3 sequence reads: CASSLAGGRSTDTQYF. The CDR3 DNA follows: TGTGCCAGCAGCTTAGCGGGGGGCAGGAGCACAGATACGCAGTATTTT.

This clonotype was observed a few times. This rearrangement joins TRBV18 to TRBJ2-1; the match to TRBD2 covers 11 bases. Germline values: CDR1 KGHSH, CDR2 LQKENI. The CDR3 is 15 amino acids. With V trimmed by 3 bases and J by 8 bases, 6 bases remained unmatched. The CDR3 region has the DNA TGTGCCAGCTCACCTACTAGCGGGAGATTCGATGAGCAGTTCTTC. Translating it yields CASSPTSGRFDEQFF.

This clonotype has more than one count but fewer than ten. The chain carries TRBV29-1 and TRBJ1-1; no clear D gene. The CDR3 covers 11 residues. V shed 4 bases and J shed 0 bases, with 3 bases lying between them. Germline assignment: CDR1 SQVTM and CDR2 ANQGSEA. CDR3 coding DNA: TGCAGCGTTGGGGTGAACACTGAAGCTTTCTTT. Translated, it gives CSVGVNTEAFF.

This clonotype was seen ten or more times. V usage is TRBV29-1 and J usage is TRBJ1-1; 7 bases fit TRBD1. CDR1 SQVTM and CDR2 ANQGSEA come from the germline V gene. The CDR3 is made up of 14 amino acids. The V segment lost 4 bases and the J segment 5 bases; nucleotides outside the gene matches: 10. The CDR3 is CSVVRGLRGTEAFF. Here the CDR3 DNA reads TGCAGCGTTGTCCGGGGGCTCAGGGGGACTGAAGCTTTCTTT.

In this sample, this clonotype turned up a few times. The chain uses TRBV28 and TRBJ2-5; the match to TRBD1 covers 9 bases. This CDR3 comprises 19 residues. The junction had 17 bases not matched to a gene; V was cut back by 2 bases and J by 4 bases. Looked up from germline, CDR1 is MDHEN and CDR2 is SYDVKM. In DNA form, the CDR3 reads TGTGCCAGCAGTTTACCCAGTCTACAGGGGGCGCAGGATCCAGAGACCCAGTACTTC. This sequence encodes CASSLPSLQGAQDPETQYF.

This clonotype was seen only a few times. The genes are TRBV11-3 and TRBJ2-5, with 13 nucleotides matching TRBD2. Trimming took 5 bases from V and 7 from J; bases not matched to a gene: 13. Germline CDR1 is SGHNT and CDR2 is YENEEA. There are 17 residues in the CDR3. CDR3 DNA: TGTGCCAGCAGCCTCCGGACTAGCGGGAGAGGGTCGGGGACCCAGTACTTC. It specifies CASSLRTSGRGSGTQYF.

In its sample, this clonotype was seen a few times. The chain is built from TRBV29-1 and TRBJ2-1; TRBD2 matches at 9 bases. The CDR3 loop spans 13 amino acids. Germline V gives CDR1 SQVTM, CDR2 ANQGSEA. V was pared by 4 bases and J by 6 bases, with 4 bases of the junction left unmatched. The CDR3 here is CSVVSGGFNEQFF. Here the CDR3 DNA reads TGCAGCGTTGTAAGCGGGGGGTTCAATGAGCAGTTCTTC.

The chain is built from TRBV20-1 and TRBJ2-3; D call uncertain. The CDR3 spans 13 residues. Germline CDR1 and CDR2: DFQATT and SNEGSKA (reference sequence). The V and J ends lost 3 bases and 1 base respectively, with 8 bases between them. In DNA form, the CDR3 reads TGCAGTGCTAGGAGAGTCGGCACAGATACGCAGTATTTT. It is translated as CSARRVGTDTQYF.

Ten or more counts support this clonotype. V and J are TRBV4-1 and TRBJ1-2; no definite D call. CDR1 MGHRA and CDR2 YSYEKL come from the germline V gene. The germline V and J ends were trimmed by 0 bases and 9 bases, with 14 bases remaining between them. The CDR3 has 14 residues. The chain's CDR3 is CASSQDLIGFRYTF. DNA of the CDR3: TGCGCCAGCAGCCAAGATTTAATAGGTTTTCGCTACACCTTC.

This clonotype was observed a handful of times. The rearrangement joins TRBV6-1 to TRBJ2-7; D is unclear. V dropped 2 bases and J dropped 6 bases, with 14 bases sitting between them. CDR1 and CDR2 (germline): MNHNS, SASEGT. The CDR3 contains 14 residues. For the CDR3, the DNA is TGTGCCAGCAGTGAACCTGGCCCTACGAGCGAGCAGTACTTC. This sequence encodes CASSEPGPTSEQYF.

The J gene is TRBJ1-2, the V gene TRBV6-5, with a tentative D call TRBD1 (5 bases). The CDR3 runs 14 residues. V lost 2 bases and J lost 4, with 11 bases in between. Germline V gene sequence: CDR1 MNHEY, CDR2 SVGAGI. The CDR3 nucleotides read TGTGCCAGCAGTTACGACCAGGGTTCCTATGGCTACACCTTC. It encodes CASSYDQGSYGYTF.

This clonotype has a count of ten or more. The V call is TRBV4-1, the J call TRBJ2-1; TRBD2 might be the D (6 bases). V lost 0 bases and J 0 bases, leaving 12 bases between the germline ends. CDR1 and CDR2 from the germline V gene are MGHRA and YSYEKL. This CDR3 region has 17 residues. CDR3 nucleotides: TGCGCCAGCAGCCAAGATCGGGACTTTAGCTCCTACAATGAGCAGTTCTTC. Translating gives CASSQDRDFSSYNEQFF.